Included here is one T cell receptor beta chain sequence, with context. The target antigen is unknown. A junction boundary mismatches the germline segment, possibly from a read error. Germline V CDR1 and CDR2: MGHRA, YSYEKL. The CDR3 contains 15 residues. The sample belongs to a study of T cell responses to AZD1222 COVID-19 vaccine. Findings and caveats of the study: There were repertoire samples only from the period after the peak T cell response. Only 5 or 6 people who got AZD1222 tested seropositive at baseline. Donors in the cohort were predominantly white British and more often female, and clonal diversity was possibly underestimated.

Here immunoSEQ multiplex PCR was the method, and the copy in TCRdb shows in-frame clones only, minus some. The sample records some 93,000 clones, 70% to 90% being singletons. This receptor was identified in an adult who received the AZD1222 COVID-19 vaccine. This rearrangement joins TRBV4-1 to TRBJ1-4; 7 bases map to TRBD1. Sample: peripheral blood, taken 28 days after the second AZD1222 dose. CDR3 in amino acids: CASSQAGTAKEKLFF. The CDR3 coding sequence is TGCGCCAGCAGCCAGGCCGGGACAGCTAAGGAAAAACTGTTTTTT.